This T cell receptor (beta chain) came from a study of cytomegalovirus exposure and HLA in healthy donors (TCRdb year 2017). Broadly, across the study: In an earlier analysis of around 540 of the donors, 276 Gb of sequence data and 117 million unique TCR beta sequences from 180 million or so T cells were reported. About 280 gigabases of sequencing data and 70 million to 100 million unique TCR sequences made up an early release that covered approximately 620 HLA-typed donors. Of the 350 to 450 genotyped donors, 80% to 90% were placed in the genetic ancestry cluster associated with self-reported Caucasian donors. The study aimed to test whether cataloging public T cell receptors could reveal signatures of past pathogen exposure. The T cell repertoires of about 700 subjects were profiled by immunosequencing and related to cytomegalovirus serostatus. In addition to the first cohort of several hundred subjects, a separate validation cohort of 130 or so different subjects was used. To predict cytomegalovirus infection status, the study combined high-throughput TCR immunosequencing, statistical association of individual TCRs with disease status, and machine learning. To study patterns of TCR occurrence, a later analysis re-analyzed previously published TCR beta repertoires from 650 to 750 donors and added high-resolution HLA genotyping. The later analysis used no new phenotypic data to find candidate immune exposures, relying instead on TCR beta sequences and their occurrence across donors. In an earlier analysis of a few hundred of the donors, high-throughput TCR beta sequencing was used to judge whether each TCR beta V gene segment behaved as functional or pseudogenic. Donor age, sex, ethnicity and CMV serostatus were compiled together with the repertoire data. Genome-wide SNP genotypes for about 60% of the roughly 670 donors were used in a later genetic analysis, which treated that subset as a discovery cohort. Every discovery cohort repertoire had been produced on one sequencing platform. HLA typing included class I and class II loci at four-digit resolution. Typing coverage varied by locus: roughly 620-640 donors for A, B, C, DRB1 and DQB1; about 520 for DQA1; nearly 610 for DPA1; 400 to 480 for DPB1. About five DR-DQ haplotypes were handled as single units for association and clustering because linkage in the cohort was strong. Across around 400 genotyped donors of the cohort, an average of approximately 240,000 unique TCR beta nucleotide sequences per donor were sequenced, and roughly 20% of those sequences were non-productive.

This clone occurred a few times. No antigen is known for it. No much larger clone is present one base from it, and per-base qualities are unavailable. Receptor libraries were prepared by the immunoSEQ multiplex PCR assay. A mixture of 60 forward primers for TCR Vbeta segments and 13 reverse primers for TCR Jbeta segments was used in the multiplex PCR. A multiplex PCR assay on genomic DNA amplified the CDR3 region of rearranged TCR beta genes. Amplified TCR beta libraries were sequenced as 87-base-pair reads on the Illumina HiSeq System. Regarding the original processing steps: Across the roughly 700 repertoires, a later analysis counted roughly 84 million unique TCR beta chains, approximately 12 million of which were shared by at least two donors. Raw reads were error-corrected and collapsed into unique sequences by a nearest-neighbor algorithm in which closely related sequences were merged to remove PCR and sequencing errors. To assign V, D and J gene segments, CDR3 sequences were aligned to IMGT reference sequences. For a sequence to be retained, a match of at least six nucleotides was required to both a V gene segment and a J gene segment. Rearrangements were called productive when the CDR3 lacked stop codons and stayed in frame with V and J; all others were non-productive. CDR3 was defined by IMGT convention, running from the second conserved V-encoded cysteine to the conserved J-encoded phenylalanine. The earlier analysis of about 640 of the donors excluded any sequence lacking an unambiguous match to a single V gene segment. In an earlier analysis of some 590 of the donors, a V segment was called functional when productive rearrangements were above 56.7%, and segregating when the standard deviation between donors exceeded 5%. A statistical classification framework was developed to diagnose cytomegalovirus status using the catalog of TCR beta chain sequences. A later analysis assigned V and J genes by comparing TCR nucleotide sequences with IMGT/GENE-DB human TR gene sequences. The TCRdist pipeline was used in a later analysis to assign CDR3 sequences and most-parsimonious VDJ recombination scenarios. In a later analysis, each TCR beta chain was defined by its CDR3 amino acid sequence together with its V-gene family, and reads without a unique V-gene family were excluded. In a later analysis, 450 to 600 highly shared, low-generation-probability nucleotide sequences were removed to address suspected cross-contamination and a sequencing artifact. A later analysis calculated a clonal expansion index for each public chain from normalized within-repertoire ranks of inferred template counts. Generation probabilities in a later analysis came from a VDJ recombination model fitted to out-of-frame rearrangements, and those results were checked against IGoR. Hypergeometric tests were used in a later analysis to score TCR-TCR, TCR-HLA and TCR-CMV co-occurrence, with a repertoire-size bias correction applied to the TCR pairs. In a later analysis, false discovery rates were estimated by permuting HLA or CMV assignments 20 times. In a later analysis, co-occurring TCRs were grouped using DBSCAN, and TCRdist sequence similarity was added for clustering within HLA-allele-positive subsets. Repertoires with fewer than 30,000 or more than 120,000 public chains, plus five repertoires with anomalous nucleotide sharing, were excluded from co-occurrence clustering. TCRdb stores this immuneACCESS table with in-frame sequences only. Part of the clones is absent; in the studies checked, under half of the shortfall reflects unresolved V genes, and no reason is known for the rest. The V and J calls and clone size are taken from that table; D and trimming were inferred from the DNA. The sample table holds some 190,000 clones, of which 65% to 85% were seen once. In total, the top ten clones hold under 1.5% of the sample.

Results the study describes overall, beyond this receptor: In a later analysis, most CMV-associated TCR beta chains were found to appear HLA-restricted, with HLA associations seemingly driven largely by CMV exposure. Several of the top co-occurrence clusters appeared to be linked to parvovirus B19, influenza, CMV and Epstein-Barr virus, according to a later analysis. In a later analysis, around 15,000 TCR beta sequences were associated with specific HLA alleles at a false discovery rate of 0.05. The authors suggested that the approach could potentially be generalized to other disease states and immunological phenotypes. The study gave a list of more than 150 TCR beta chains associated with cytomegalovirus. Broadly in line with IMGT annotations, most TCR beta V segments showed up in productive rearrangements about 87% or about 30% of the time in an earlier analysis of under 700 of the donors. Because HLA typing was missing for some donors at each locus, association tests included only the typed subset. The sequencing pipeline was judged likely to have produced a cluster of highly shared sequence variants as a technical artifact. Strong co-occurrence of HLA alleles, especially DR and DQ, made assigning TCR associations to individual alleles difficult. A later analysis found that TCR association rates varied across HLA loci, with DRB1 alleles showing the most associated TCRs and HLA-C alleles the fewest. In this cohort, only TCR beta chains were sequenced, and detectable features were limited by the absence of alpha or paired-chain data. The presence/absence analyses assumed that sequencing depth was roughly uniform across donors, and that assumption may not be true. An association between a missense DCLRE1C variant and V-gene and J-gene trimming of TCR beta chains was found in a later genetic analysis and replicated in an independent cohort. In vitro tests confirmed that a few of the cytomegalovirus-associated TCR beta chains recognize cytomegalovirus antigens. The classifier was reported to diagnose cytomegalovirus status with high specificity and sensitivity in both the original cohort and the validation cohort. Because counts were too low, 15 or so rarely observed V segments, including chromosome 9 orphons, were excluded from the earlier analysis of 500 to 700 of the donors. In a later analysis, HLA-associated TCR beta chains were found to be more clonally expanded and to have lower generation probabilities than equally common non-associated chains. For the cohort, immune exposure information was limited to CMV serostatus. Compared with the roughly 700-donor mean, donors in an Asian-associated ancestry cluster had fewer N-insertions in productive TCRs, according to a later genetic analysis. A further reported finding was that TCR beta sequences accurately predicted the HLA-A and HLA-B alleles for most subjects in the first cohort. Most TCR sequences were seen in very few donors, while some public TCRs were found in many individuals. Linkage disequilibrium might explain the correlated functional status among segregating V segments, but an unknown experimental factor could not be ruled out.

The cohort comprised around 700 healthy bone marrow donors. All cohort members were sampled while nominally healthy, although unrecorded immune exposures were likely present. The donor was CMV seropositive and was included in the group of 270 or so seropositive cohort members. A peripheral blood sample was provided by each donor, and peripheral blood mononuclear cells were used for TCR beta sequencing. Genomic DNA extraction from the blood cell samples was performed with the Qiagen DNeasy Blood Extraction Kit. This TCR came from a girl aged 5-17 years in good health and CMV-seropositive. Specimen: PBMCs.

The sequence in DNA is TGTGCCAGCAGCTTAGTTAAACTAGCGGGCACGAACACCGGGGAGCTGTTTTTT. Translated, it gives CASSLVKLAGTNTGELFF. The chain is encoded by TRBV7-9 joined to TRBJ2-2; a stretch of 9 junction bases matches TRBD2. The CDR3 covers 18 residues, taking in both the cysteine and the phenylalanine. The sequence is cut down to CDR3 DNA, 54 bases in frame from base 1. In the germline V gene (reference sequence), CDR1 corresponds to SEHNR and CDR2 to FQNEAQ. V lost 1 base and J lost 0 bases, and the count of bases not matched to a germline gene is 6.